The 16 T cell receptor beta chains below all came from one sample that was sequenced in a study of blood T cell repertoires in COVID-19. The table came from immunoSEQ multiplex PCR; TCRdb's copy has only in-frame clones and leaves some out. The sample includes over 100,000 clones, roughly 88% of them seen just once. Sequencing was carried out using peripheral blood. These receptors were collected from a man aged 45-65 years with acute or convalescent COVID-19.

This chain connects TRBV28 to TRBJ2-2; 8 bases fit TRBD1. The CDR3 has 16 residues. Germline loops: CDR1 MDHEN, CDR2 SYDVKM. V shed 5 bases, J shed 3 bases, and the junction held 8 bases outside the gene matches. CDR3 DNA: TGTGCCAGCAGTCCCCGGCGGACAGGGTACACCGGGGAGCTGTTTTTT. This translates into CASSPRRTGYTGELFF.

The CDR3 spells CASSLGTVEETQYF. The CDR3 region has the DNA TGCGCCAGCAGCCTCGGGACAGTTGAAGAGACCCAGTACTTC. J is TRBJ2-5 and V is TRBV5-1; TRBD1 matches 7 bases. Trimming at V came to 4 bases and at J to 3 bases, leaving 6 bases not matched to a gene. The CDR3 consists of 14 residues. Germline V lookup: CDR1 SGHRS, CDR2 YFSETQ.

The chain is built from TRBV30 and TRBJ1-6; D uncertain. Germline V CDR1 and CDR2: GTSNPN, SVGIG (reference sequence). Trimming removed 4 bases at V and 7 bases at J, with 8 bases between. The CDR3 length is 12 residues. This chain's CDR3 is CAWNVLNSPLHF. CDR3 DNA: TGTGCCTGGAATGTCCTAAATTCACCCCTCCACTTT. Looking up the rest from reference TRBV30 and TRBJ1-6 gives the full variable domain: SQTIHQWPATLVQPVGSPLSLECTVEGTSNPNLYWYRQAAGRGLQLLFYSVGIGQISSEVPQNLSASRPQDRQFILSSKKLLLSDSGFYLCAWNVLNSPLHFGNGTRLTVT.

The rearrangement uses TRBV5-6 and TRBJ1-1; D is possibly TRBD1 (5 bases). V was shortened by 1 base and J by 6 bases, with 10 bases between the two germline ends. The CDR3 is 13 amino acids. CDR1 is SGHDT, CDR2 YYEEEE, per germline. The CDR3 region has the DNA TGTGCCAGCAGCTTGTTGCGGGGGGCTGAAGCTTTCTTT. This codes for CASSLLRGAEAFF.

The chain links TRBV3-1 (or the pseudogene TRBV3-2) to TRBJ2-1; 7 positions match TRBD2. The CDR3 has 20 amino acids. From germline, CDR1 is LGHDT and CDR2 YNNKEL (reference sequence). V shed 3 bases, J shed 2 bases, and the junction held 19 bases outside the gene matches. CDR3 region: CASSHNWGGSGGSTYNEQFF. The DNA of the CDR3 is TGTGCCAGCAGCCACAATTGGGGGGGGTCGGGAGGCAGCACCTACAATGAGCAGTTCTTC.

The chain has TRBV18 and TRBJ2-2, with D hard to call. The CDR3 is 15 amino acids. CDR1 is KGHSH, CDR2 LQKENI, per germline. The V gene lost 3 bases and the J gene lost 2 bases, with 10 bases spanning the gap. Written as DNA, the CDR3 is TGTGCCAGCTCACCCGTTAGGAGTAACACCGGGGAGCTGTTTTTT. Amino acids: CASSPVRSNTGELFF.

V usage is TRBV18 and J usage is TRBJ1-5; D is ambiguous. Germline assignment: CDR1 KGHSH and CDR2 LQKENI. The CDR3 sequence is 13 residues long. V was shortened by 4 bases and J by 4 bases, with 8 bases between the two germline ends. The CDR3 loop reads CASSQGENQPQHF. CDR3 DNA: TGTGCCAGCTCACAGGGAGAGAATCAGCCCCAGCATTTT.

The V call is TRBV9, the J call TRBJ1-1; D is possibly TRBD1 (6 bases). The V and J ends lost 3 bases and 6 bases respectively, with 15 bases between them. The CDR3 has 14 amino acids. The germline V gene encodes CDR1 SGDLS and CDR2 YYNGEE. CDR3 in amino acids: CASSATGIKAEAFF. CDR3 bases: TGTGCCAGCAGCGCTACAGGGATAAAGGCTGAAGCTTTCTTT.

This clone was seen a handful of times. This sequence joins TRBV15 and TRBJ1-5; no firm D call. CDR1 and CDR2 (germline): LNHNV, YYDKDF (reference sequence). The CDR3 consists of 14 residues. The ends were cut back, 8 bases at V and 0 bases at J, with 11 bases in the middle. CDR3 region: CATGRHDSNQPQHF. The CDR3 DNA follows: TGTGCCACCGGGCGACACGATAGCAATCAGCCCCAGCATTTT.

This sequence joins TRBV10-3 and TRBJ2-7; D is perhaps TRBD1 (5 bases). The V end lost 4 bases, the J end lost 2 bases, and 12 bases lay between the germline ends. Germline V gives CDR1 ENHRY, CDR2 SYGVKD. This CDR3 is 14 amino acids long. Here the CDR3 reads CAISVLAGPYEQYF. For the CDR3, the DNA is TGTGCCATCAGTGTTTTGGCAGGGCCCTACGAGCAGTACTTC.

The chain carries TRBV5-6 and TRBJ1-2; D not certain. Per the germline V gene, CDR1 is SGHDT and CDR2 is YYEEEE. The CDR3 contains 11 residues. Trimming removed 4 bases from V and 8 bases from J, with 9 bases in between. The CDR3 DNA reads TGTGCCAGCAGCATTGACATCGGCTACACCTTC. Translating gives CASSIDIGYTF.

For the CDR3, the DNA is TGTGCCAGCATCTCTTTGGGGACAACAACTGAAGCTTTCTTT. This encodes CASISLGTTTEAFF. The V call is TRBV27, the J call TRBJ1-1; perhaps TRBD1 as D (6 bases). Germline V lookup: CDR1 MNHEY, CDR2 SMNVEV (reference sequence). The CDR3 consists of 14 residues. The V end was cut by 7 bases, the J end by 5 bases, with 17 bases between.

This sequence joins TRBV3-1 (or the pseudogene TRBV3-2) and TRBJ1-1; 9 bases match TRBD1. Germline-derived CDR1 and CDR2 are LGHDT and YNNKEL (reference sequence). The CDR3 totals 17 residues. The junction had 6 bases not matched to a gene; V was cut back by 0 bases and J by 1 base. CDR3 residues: CASSQDRTGAKNTEAFF. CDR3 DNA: TGTGCCAGCAGCCAAGATCGGACAGGGGCCAAGAACACTGAAGCTTTCTTT.

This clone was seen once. CDR3 in amino acids: CASSINEAGRETQYF. The CDR3 DNA follows: TGTGCCAGTAGTATAAATGAGGCAGGGCGGGAGACCCAGTACTTC. The chain joins TRBV19 to TRBJ2-5; possibly TRBD1 for D (5 bases). Trimming pared 2 bases from V and 5 bases from J, leaving 15 bases between. The CDR3 sequence is 15 residues long. Germline assignment: CDR1 LNHDA and CDR2 SQIVND (reference sequence).

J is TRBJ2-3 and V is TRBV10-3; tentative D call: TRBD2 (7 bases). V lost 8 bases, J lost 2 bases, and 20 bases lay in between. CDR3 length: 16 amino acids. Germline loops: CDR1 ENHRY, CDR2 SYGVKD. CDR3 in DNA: TGTGCCATCGCCGCAGGGGCGGGAGAGACCACAGATACGCAGTATTTT. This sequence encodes CAIAAGAGETTDTQYF.

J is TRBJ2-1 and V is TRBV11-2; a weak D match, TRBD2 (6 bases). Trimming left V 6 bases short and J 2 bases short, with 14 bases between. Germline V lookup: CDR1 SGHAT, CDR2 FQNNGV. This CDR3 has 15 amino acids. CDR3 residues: CASRYSRGTYNEQFF. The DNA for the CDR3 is TGTGCCAGCAGATACTCGCGGGGTACCTACAATGAGCAGTTCTTC.